The rows below give T cell receptor beta chains drawn from one sample of a study of T-cell memory formation after mild COVID-19. TCRdb re-derived calls from the 5' RACE reads in MiXCR, one entry per CDR3 protein. The data contain hundreds of thousands of distinct CDR3 sequences, 15% to 20% of them singletons. The sequenced sample consisted of PBMCs or a T cell subset sorted from them (not recorded which). All receptors derive from an adult woman who had mild COVID-19 (a few samples of this study predate the infection). Cell type and time point are not known. Both conserved end residues are part of each CDR3. A D gene is named only where the DNA matches it firmly. Expanded clones get a size class; other rows say once, few or many, or leave the size out.

j_call | clone_size | v_call | d_call | cdr3_nt | cdr3_aa
TRBJ1-6 | few | TRBV12-3/TRBV12-4 | . | TGTGCCAGCAGTTTCGGGGGGGGCATCTTCAATTCACCCCTCCACTTT | CASSFGGGIFNSPLHF
TRBJ2-5 | . | TRBV18 | TRBD1 | TGTGCCAGCTCACCCTCCGGGACAGGAGGAGAGACCCAGTACTTC | CASSPSGTGGETQYF
TRBJ2-2 | . | TRBV9 | TRBD1 | TGTGCCAGCAGCGTAGTTGCAGGGGGCAACACCGGGGAGCTGTTTTTT | CASSVVAGGNTGELFF
TRBJ2-2 | . | TRBV24-1 | . | TGTGCCACCAGTGACCCGGTGGGGGGGCACACCGGGGAGCTGTTTTTT | CATSDPVGGHTGELFF
TRBJ2-3 | . | TRBV7-9 | . | TGTGCCAGCAGCTTAATGACCGCCAGGGCGGATACGCAGTATTTT | CASSLMTARADTQYF
TRBJ2-1 | . | TRBV29-1 | . | TGCAGCGTTGAAGGCCAGAACTCCTACAATGAGCAGTTCTTC | CSVEGQNSYNEQFF
TRBJ1-2 | . | TRBV29-1 | TRBD1 | TGCAGCGTTGTGACAGGGGAGAACTATGGCTACACCTTC | CSVVTGENYGYTF
TRBJ1-1 | . | TRBV5-1 | TRBD1 | TGCGCCAGCAGCCCACAGGGGCATGGCACTGAAGCTTTCTTT | CASSPQGHGTEAFF
TRBJ2-7 | few | TRBV18 | TRBD2 | TGTGCCAGCTCACCACCGCAGCGGGGGACCACCTACGAGCAGTACTTC | CASSPPQRGTTYEQYF
TRBJ2-5 | . | TRBV5-1 | . | TGCGCCAGCAGCTTGGTAGGGGGGAGAAGCGAGACCCAGTACTTC | CASSLVGGRSETQYF
TRBJ2-5 | . | TRBV20-1 | TRBD1 | TGCAGTGCTAGTGGGACAGACCCACAAGAGACCCAGTACTTC | CSASGTDPQETQYF
TRBJ1-1 | . | TRBV7-7 | . | TGTGCCAGCAGCCAGTTCGCGGGCACTGAAGCTTTCTTT | CASSQFAGTEAFF
TRBJ2-1 | . | TRBV24-1 | . | TGTGCCACCAGTGATTCTCGGTTGGGGTTATACAATGAGCAGTTCTTC | CATSDSRLGLYNEQFF
TRBJ1-1 | . | TRBV19 | . | TGTGCCAGTAGTGGGCAGGGGATGGGTGAAGCTTTCTTT | CASSGQGMGEAFF
TRBJ2-1 | once | TRBV18 | . | TGTGCCAGCTCACCAGTGGACAGTGCCTACAATGAGCAGTTCTTC | CASSPVDSAYNEQFF
TRBJ2-7 | . | TRBV25-1 | TRBD1 | TGTGCCAGCAGCCTTCGGGACAGTGAATCCTACGAGCAGTACTTC | CASSLRDSESYEQYF
TRBJ2-3 | few | TRBV20-1 | TRBD2 | TGCAGTGCTAGACGGGCGGGAGGAGAGGCAGATACGCAGTATTTT | CSARRAGGEADTQYF
TRBJ2-3 | few | TRBV6-5 | . | TGTGCCAGCAGTTACTCGCAAGATACGCAGTATTTT | CASSYSQDTQYF
TRBJ1-1 | . | TRBV7-9 | . | TGTGCCAGCAGCTCCCATAACACTGAAGCTTTCTTT | CASSSHNTEAFF
TRBJ1-1 | few | TRBV15 | TRBD1 | TGTGCCACCAGCAGTCGGGACAGGTCCCCCGGAGCTTTCTTT | CATSSRDRSPGAFF
TRBJ2-7 | . | TRBV11-2 | TRBD1 | TGTGCCAGCACCTGGGGCAGGGGGTCTCACGAGCAGTACTTC | CASTWGRGSHEQYF
TRBJ2-7 | . | TRBV5-1 | . | TGCGCCAGCGGTTCCTCGAACGAGCAGTACTTC | CASGSSNEQYF
TRBJ1-2 | few | TRBV5-1 | . | TGCGCCAGCAGTCCCTTGGCAGAGGGCGGCTACACCTTC | CASSPLAEGGYTF
TRBJ2-2 | . | TRBV29-1 | TRBD2 | TGCAGCGTCGGGACTAGCGGGGCGAACACCGGGGAGCTGTTTTTT | CSVGTSGANTGELFF
TRBJ2-2 | . | TRBV6-6 | . | TGTGCCAGCAGTTACTCTGGGTACACCGGGGAGCTGTTTTTT | CASSYSGYTGELFF
TRBJ1-5 | few | TRBV19 | . | TGTGCCACGTTGCGGGACAGCAATCAGCCCCAGCATTTT | CATLRDSNQPQHF
TRBJ1-1 | . | TRBV5-1 | . | TGCGCCAGCAGCGTAGACCCCTCACGCTCAGGGTTTAGGAACACTGAAGCTTTCTTT | CASSVDPSRSGFRNTEAFF
TRBJ2-1 | many | TRBV4-3 | . | TGCGCCAGCAGCCAAGCCCCCGAACCGAGGAATGAGCAGTTCTTC | CASSQAPEPRNEQFF
TRBJ1-1 | . | TRBV7-2 | . | TGTGCCAGCTCAGCAACAGTGGACCTAAAAGCTTTCTTT | CASSATVDLKAFF
TRBJ2-2 | . | TRBV19 | . | TGTGCCAGTAGTATAGGGCCTCAGAACACCGGGGAGCTGTTTTTT | CASSIGPQNTGELFF
TRBJ2-7 | many | TRBV5-4 | . | TGTGCCAGCAGCTCGGGTCAGAGGTACGAGCAGTACTTC | CASSSGQRYEQYF
TRBJ1-5 | . | TRBV7-2 | TRBD1 | TGTGCCAGCAGCGCGGGACAGACCTTCAATCAGCCCCAGCATTTT | CASSAGQTFNQPQHF
TRBJ1-2 | . | TRBV4-1 | TRBD1 | TGCGCCAGCAGCCAAGGGGGGGACAGAAGGGGCTACACCTTC | CASSQGGDRRGYTF
TRBJ1-4 | . | TRBV29-1 | TRBD1 | TGCAGCGTTGAGGGGAAAAACAGGGGAGAAGAAAAACTGTTTTTT | CSVEGKNRGEEKLFF